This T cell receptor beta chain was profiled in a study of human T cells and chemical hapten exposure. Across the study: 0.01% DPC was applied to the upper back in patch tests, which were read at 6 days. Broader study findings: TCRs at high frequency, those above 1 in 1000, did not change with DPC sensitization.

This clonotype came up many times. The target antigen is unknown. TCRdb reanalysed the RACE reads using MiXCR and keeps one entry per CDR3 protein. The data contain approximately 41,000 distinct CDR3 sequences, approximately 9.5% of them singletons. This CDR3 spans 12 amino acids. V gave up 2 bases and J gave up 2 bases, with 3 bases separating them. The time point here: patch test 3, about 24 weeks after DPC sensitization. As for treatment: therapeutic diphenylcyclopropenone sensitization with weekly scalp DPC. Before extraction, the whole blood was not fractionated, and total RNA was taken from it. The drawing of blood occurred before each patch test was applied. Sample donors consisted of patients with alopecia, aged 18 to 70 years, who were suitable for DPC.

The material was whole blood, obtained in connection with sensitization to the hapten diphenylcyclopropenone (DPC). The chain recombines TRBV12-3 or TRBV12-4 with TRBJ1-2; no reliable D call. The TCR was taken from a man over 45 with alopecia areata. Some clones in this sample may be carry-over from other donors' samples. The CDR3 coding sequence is TGTGCCAGCAGTTTACAAAACTATGGCTACACCTTC. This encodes CASSLQNYGYTF.